This T cell receptor beta chain emerged from a study of T cell responses to AZD1222 COVID-19 vaccine. Study conclusions and caveats: Repertoire sampling occurred only after the peak T cell response. Donors, mostly white British, included more females; clonal diversity was possibly underestimated. Along spike, vaccine-associated CD4 TCRs were found throughout, with dominance at 160-218 and 743-854.

This CDR3 contains 12 residues. Trimming left V 4 bases short and J 7 bases short, with 11 bases between. Germline values: CDR1 MDHEN, CDR2 SYDVKM. Sequencing used immunoSEQ multiplex PCR; TCRdb keeps in-frame clones, though not all of them. The table records about 190,000 clones, approximately 90% of them present only once. Note on this clone: Its antigen is currently unknown.

The V call is TRBV28, the J call TRBJ2-7; D might be TRBD1 (5 bases). This sample comprised peripheral blood, obtained on day 0 of AZD1222 vaccination. This receptor was taken from an adult in good health. CDR3 sequence: CASSSQGWEQYF. The CDR3 region has the DNA TGTGCCAGCAGTTCCCAGGGATGGGAGCAGTACTTC.